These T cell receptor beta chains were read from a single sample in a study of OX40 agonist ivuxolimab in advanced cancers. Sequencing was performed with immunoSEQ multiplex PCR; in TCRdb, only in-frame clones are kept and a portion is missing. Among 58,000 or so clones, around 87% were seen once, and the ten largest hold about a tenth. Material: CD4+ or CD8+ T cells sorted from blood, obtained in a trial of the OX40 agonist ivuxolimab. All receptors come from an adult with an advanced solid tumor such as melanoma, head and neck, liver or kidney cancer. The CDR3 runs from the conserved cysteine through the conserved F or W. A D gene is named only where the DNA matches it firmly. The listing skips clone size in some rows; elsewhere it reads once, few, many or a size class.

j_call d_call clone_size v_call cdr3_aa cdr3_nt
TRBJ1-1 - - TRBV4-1 CASSPQTRHIMNTEAFF TGCGCCAGCAGCCCCCAAACACGTCACATTATGAACACTGAAGCTTTCTTT
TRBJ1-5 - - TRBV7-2 CASSLGFPNQPQHF TGTGCCAGCAGCTTAGGTTTCCCCAATCAGCCCCAGCATTTT
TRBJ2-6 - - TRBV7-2 CASSLVGSGANVLTF TGTGCCAGCAGCTTAGTGGGATCTGGGGCCAACGTCCTGACTTTC
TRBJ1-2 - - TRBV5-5 CASSLAPAGLSYGYTF TGTGCCAGCAGCTTGGCCCCGGCCGGGCTCAGCTATGGCTACACCTTC
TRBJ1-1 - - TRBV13 CASSLARPFTEAFF TGTGCCAGCAGCTTAGCCAGGCCGTTCACTGAAGCTTTCTTT
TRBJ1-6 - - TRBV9 CASSVDQNPPLHF TGTGCCAGCAGCGTAGATCAAAATCCACCCCTCCACTTT
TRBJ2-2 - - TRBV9 CASSSYTGELFF TGTGCCAGCAGCTCCTACACCGGGGAGCTGTTTTTT
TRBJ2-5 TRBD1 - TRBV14 CASSQVDRHQETQYF TGTGCCAGCAGCCAAGTGGACAGGCACCAAGAGACCCAGTACTTC
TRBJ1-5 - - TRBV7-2 CASSEAGADSNQPQHF TGTGCCAGCAGCGAGGCAGGGGCCGATAGCAATCAGCCCCAGCATTTT
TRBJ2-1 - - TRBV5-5 CASSLGLFNEQFF TGTGCCAGCAGCTTGGGACTCTTCAATGAGCAGTTCTTC
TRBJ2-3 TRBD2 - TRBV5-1 CASSSSGTSGVTDTQYF TGCGCCAGCAGCTCAAGCGGGACTAGCGGGGTCACAGATACGCAGTATTTT
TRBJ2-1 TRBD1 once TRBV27 CASSSVDRGIVDEQFF TGTGCCAGCAGCTCAGTGGACAGGGGGATAGTGGATGAGCAGTTCTTC
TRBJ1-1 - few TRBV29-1 CSVNRDSNTEAFF TGCAGCGTGAACAGGGATTCGAACACTGAAGCTTTCTTT
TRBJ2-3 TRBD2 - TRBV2 CASSLRSGGQDTQYF TGTGCCAGCAGCCTTCGTAGCGGGGGGCAAGATACGCAGTATTTT
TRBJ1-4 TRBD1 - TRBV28 CASSPTGAVNEKLFF TGTGCCAGCAGTCCCACAGGGGCAGTTAATGAAAAACTGTTTTTT
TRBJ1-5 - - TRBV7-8 CASSSLDWDGQPQHF TGTGCCAGCAGCTCCCTGGACTGGGACGGGCAGCCCCAGCATTTT
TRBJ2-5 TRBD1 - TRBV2 CASSAGTAQETQYF TGTGCCAGCAGCGCAGGGACAGCCCAAGAGACCCAGTACTTC
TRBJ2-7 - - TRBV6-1 CASSEWTGEQYF TGTGCCAGCAGTGAGTGGACGGGAGAGCAGTACTTC
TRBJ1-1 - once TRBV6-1 CASSEKDGTEAFF TGTGCCAGCAGTGAAAAGGATGGGACTGAAGCTTTCTTT
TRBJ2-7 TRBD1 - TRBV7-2 CASSFTGQSYEQYF TGTGCCAGCAGCTTTACGGGACAGTCTTACGAGCAGTACTTC
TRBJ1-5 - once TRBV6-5 CASSTGNQPQHF TGTGCCAGCAGTACTGGCAATCAGCCCCAGCATTTT
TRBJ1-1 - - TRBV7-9 CASSLQGNTEAFF TGTGCCAGCAGCTTACAAGGGAACACTGAAGCTTTCTTT
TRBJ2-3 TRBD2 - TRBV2 CASSVTSGIDTQYF TGTGCCAGCAGTGTAACTAGCGGGATAGATACGCAGTATTTT
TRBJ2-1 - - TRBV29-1 CSVELGGVEQFF TGCAGCGTTGAATTGGGGGGAGTTGAGCAGTTCTTC
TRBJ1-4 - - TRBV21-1 CASSKRAGEFWRSNEKLFF TGTGCCAGCAGCAAAAGGGCAGGGGAATTTTGGAGGTCTAATGAAAAACTGTTTTTT
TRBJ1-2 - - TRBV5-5 CASSLEGGYGYTF TGTGCCAGCAGCTTGGAGGGGGGCTATGGCTACACCTTC
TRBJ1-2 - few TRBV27 CASSLSGENYGYTF TGTGCCAGCAGTTTATCAGGGGAAAACTATGGCTACACCTTC
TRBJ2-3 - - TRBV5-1 CASSLGRPTDTQYF TGCGCCAGCAGCTTAGGGCGGCCCACAGATACGCAGTATTTT
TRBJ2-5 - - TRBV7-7 CASSLFQAQETQYF TGTGCTAGCAGCTTATTTCAGGCCCAAGAGACCCAGTACTTC
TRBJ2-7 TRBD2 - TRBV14 CASSNQGGYEQYF TGTGCCAGCAGCAATCAGGGAGGGTACGAGCAGTACTTC
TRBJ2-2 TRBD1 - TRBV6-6 CASRDRGDTGELFF TGTGCCAGCAGGGACAGGGGAGACACCGGGGAGCTGTTTTTT
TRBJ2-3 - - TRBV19 CASSQVGDTQYF TGTGCCAGTAGCCAGGTTGGAGATACGCAGTATTTT
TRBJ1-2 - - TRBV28 CASSFMDYGYTF TGTGCCAGCAGTTTTATGGACTATGGCTACACCTTC
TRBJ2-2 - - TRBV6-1 CASSGDTGELFF TGTGCCAGCAGTGGAGACACCGGGGAGCTGTTTTTT
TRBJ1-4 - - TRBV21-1 CASSKSATGGVGRGHEKLFF TGTGCCAGCAGCAAATCGGCGACAGGGGGCGTAGGTCGGGGACATGAAAAACTGTTTTTT
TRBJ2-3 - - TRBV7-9 CASSLAGGLNADTQYF TGTGCCAGCAGCTTAGCGGGGGGGCTGAATGCAGATACGCAGTATTTT
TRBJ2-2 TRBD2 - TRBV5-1 CASSWGTSGSETGELFF TGCGCCAGCAGCTGGGGGACTAGCGGGAGTGAAACCGGGGAGCTGTTTTTT
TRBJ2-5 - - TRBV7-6 CASSISVFETQYF TGTGCCAGCAGCATCAGTGTATTTGAGACCCAGTACTTC
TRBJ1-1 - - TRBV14 CASSQLQKTEAFF TGTGCCAGCAGCCAACTGCAGAAGACTGAAGCTTTCTTT
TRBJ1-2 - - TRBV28 CASTVGYGYTF TGTGCCAGTACCGTTGGCTATGGCTACACCTTC
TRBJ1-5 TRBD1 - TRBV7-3 CASSGRDSTDQPQHF TGTGCCAGCAGCGGCCGGGACAGTACCGATCAGCCCCAGCATTTT
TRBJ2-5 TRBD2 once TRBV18 CASSPSRTSGYQETQYF TGTGCCAGCTCACCATCTCGGACTAGCGGGTACCAAGAGACCCAGTACTTC
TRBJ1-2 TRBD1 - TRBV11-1 CASSRTGANYGYTF TGTGCCAGCAGCCGTACAGGGGCTAACTATGGCTACACCTTC
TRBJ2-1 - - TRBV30 CAWKGLGDNEQFF TGTGCCTGGAAGGGATTGGGGGACAATGAGCAGTTCTTC
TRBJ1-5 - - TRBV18 CASSPVGGQPQHF TGTGCCAGCTCACCGGTGGGGGGCCAGCCCCAGCATTTT
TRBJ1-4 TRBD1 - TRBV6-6 CASSYERQGNEKLFF TGTGCCAGCAGTTACGAGAGACAGGGGAATGAAAAACTGTTTTTT